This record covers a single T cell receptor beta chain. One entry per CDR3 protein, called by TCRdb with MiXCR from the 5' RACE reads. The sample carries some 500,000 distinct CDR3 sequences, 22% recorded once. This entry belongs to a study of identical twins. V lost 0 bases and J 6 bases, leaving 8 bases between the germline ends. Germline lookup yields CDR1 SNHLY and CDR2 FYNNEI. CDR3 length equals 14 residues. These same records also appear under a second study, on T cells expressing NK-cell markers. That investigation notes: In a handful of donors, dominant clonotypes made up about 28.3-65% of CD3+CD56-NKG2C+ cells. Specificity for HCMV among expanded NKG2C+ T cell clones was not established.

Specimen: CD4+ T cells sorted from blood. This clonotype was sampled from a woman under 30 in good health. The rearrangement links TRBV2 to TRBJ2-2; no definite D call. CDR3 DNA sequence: TGTGCCAGCAGTGAAGCGGTGACTTCCGGGGAGCTGTTTTTT. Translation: CASSEAVTSGELFF.